This TCR beta chain emerged from a study of regulatory T cells in long-lasting Graves disease. About the research overall: Prior antithyroid drug treatment in newly diagnosed Graves' patients lasted under 3 months.

Described time point: newly diagnosed GD, antithyroid drugs for less than 3 months. There was RNA extracted from PBMCs, and the TCR library was made from it. Construction of TCR beta libraries relied on iRepertoire HTBI primers and on Arm-PCR targeting CDR3 regions. TCRdb re-analysed the multiplex PCR reads in MiXCR, keeping a single row per CDR3 protein. Of about 400,000 distinct CDR3 sequences listed, 14% to 15% are singletons. There are 12 residues in the CDR3. The germline CDR1 and CDR2 sequences are LNHDA and SQIVND (reference sequence). V lost 7 bases to trimming and J lost 5 bases, with 11 bases between them. This same sample was also taken into another study, of T cells in Graves' hyperthyroidism and ophthalmopathy. That paper states: The model made its ophthalmopathy prediction, and onset followed a median around 6.5 months later.

The TCR originated in a woman in her forties with Graves disease. The sequencing here drew on peripheral blood mononuclear cells (PBMCs), taken at new diagnosis, from a patient treated with antithyroid drugs. This sequence joins TRBV19 and TRBJ1-1; D is unresolved. CDR3 in DNA: TGTGCCAGTATTGGGGATAGAACTGAAGCTTTCTTT. This sequence encodes CASIGDRTEAFF.